This T cell receptor (beta chain) came from a study of blood T cell repertoires in COVID-19. Patients of the Seattle cohort, enrolled during active infection, were followed longitudinally. The ends lost 0 bases at V and 4 bases at J; junction bases unmatched: 3. The CDR3 contains 15 residues. Germline V CDR1 and CDR2: MNHNY, SVGAGI (reference sequence). Repertoires were generated with immunoSEQ multiplex PCR, while TCRdb's copy carries only in-frame clones and drops some. This table holds around 300,000 clones, roughly 90% found once. The source material was peripheral blood. This TCR was recovered from a woman under 40 with COVID-19, enrolled during active disease. The chain is built from TRBV6-6 and TRBJ2-7; 10 positions agree with TRBD1. CDR3 coding DNA: TGTGCCAGCAGTTACTCATTGGACAGGGGGTACGAGCAGTACTTC. It is translated as CASSYSLDRGYEQYF.